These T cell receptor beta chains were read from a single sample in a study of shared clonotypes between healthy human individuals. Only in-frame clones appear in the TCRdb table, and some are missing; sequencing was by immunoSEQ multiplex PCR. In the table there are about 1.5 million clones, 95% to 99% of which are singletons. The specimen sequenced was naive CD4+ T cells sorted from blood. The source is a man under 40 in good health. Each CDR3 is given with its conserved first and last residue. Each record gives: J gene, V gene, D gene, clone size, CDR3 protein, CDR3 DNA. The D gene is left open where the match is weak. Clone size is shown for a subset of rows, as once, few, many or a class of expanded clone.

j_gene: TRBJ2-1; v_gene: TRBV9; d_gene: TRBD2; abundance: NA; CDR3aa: CASSVDGGRGKDEQFF; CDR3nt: TGTGCCAGCAGCGTAGATGGCGGGAGGGGGAAGGATGAGCAGTTCTTC
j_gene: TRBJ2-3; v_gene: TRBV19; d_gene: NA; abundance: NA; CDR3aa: CASSIDESTDTQYF; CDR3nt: TGTGCCAGTAGTATAGACGAAAGCACAGATACGCAGTATTTT
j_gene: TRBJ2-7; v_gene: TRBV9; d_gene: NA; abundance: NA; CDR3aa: CASSVAASSGEQYF; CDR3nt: TGTGCCAGCAGCGTAGCAGCGTCTAGTGGCGAGCAGTACTTC
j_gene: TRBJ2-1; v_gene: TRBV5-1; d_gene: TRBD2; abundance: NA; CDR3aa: CASSISGTSGNEQFF; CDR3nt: TGCGCCAGCAGCATATCCGGGACTAGCGGCAATGAGCAGTTCTTC
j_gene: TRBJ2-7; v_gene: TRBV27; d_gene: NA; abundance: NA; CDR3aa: CASSFRGYEQYF; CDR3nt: TGTGCCAGCAGTTTTCGGGGATACGAGCAGTACTTC
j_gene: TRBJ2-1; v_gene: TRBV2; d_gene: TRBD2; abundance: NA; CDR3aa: CASSTTSGGRFF; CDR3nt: TGTGCCAGCAGCACCACTAGCGGAGGACGGTTCTTC
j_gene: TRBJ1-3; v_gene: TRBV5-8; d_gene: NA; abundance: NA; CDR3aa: CASRYYSRTAGNTIYF; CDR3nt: TGTGCCAGCAGATACTACAGCAGGACTGCTGGAAACACCATATATTTT
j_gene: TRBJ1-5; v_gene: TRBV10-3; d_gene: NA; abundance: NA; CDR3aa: CAISPSGQPQHF; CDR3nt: TGTGCCATCAGCCCGAGTGGTCAGCCCCAGCATTTT
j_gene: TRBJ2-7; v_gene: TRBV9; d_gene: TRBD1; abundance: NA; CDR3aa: CASSLGTAIYEQYF; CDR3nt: TGTGCCAGCAGCTTGGGGACAGCCATCTACGAGCAGTACTTC
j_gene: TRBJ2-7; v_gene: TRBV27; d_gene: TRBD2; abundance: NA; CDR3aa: CASSRTSGISSYEQYF; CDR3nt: TGTGCCAGCAGTCGGACTAGCGGGATCAGCTCCTACGAGCAGTACTTC
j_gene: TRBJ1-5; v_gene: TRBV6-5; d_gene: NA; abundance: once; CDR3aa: CASSYVGLGNQPQHF; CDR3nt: TGTGCCAGCAGTTATGTGGGACTGGGCAATCAGCCCCAGCATTTT
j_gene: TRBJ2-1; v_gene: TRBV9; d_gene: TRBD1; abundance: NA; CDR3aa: CASSVMTGGEEQFF; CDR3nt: TGTGCCAGCAGCGTGATGACAGGGGGAGAAGAGCAGTTCTTC
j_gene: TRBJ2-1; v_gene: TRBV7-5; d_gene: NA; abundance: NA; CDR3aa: CVRDRTGDLNEQFF; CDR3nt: TGTGTCAGAGACCGGACAGGGGATTTAAATGAGCAGTTCTTC
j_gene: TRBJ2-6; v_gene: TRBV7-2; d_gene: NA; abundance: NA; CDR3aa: CASSPQVSGANVLTF; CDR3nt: TGTGCCAGCAGCCCCCAGGTCTCTGGGGCCAACGTCCTGACTTTC
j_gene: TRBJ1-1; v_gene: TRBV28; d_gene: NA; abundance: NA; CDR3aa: CASSLVQKAEAFF; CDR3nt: TGTGCCAGCAGTTTAGTACAGAAGGCTGAAGCTTTCTTT
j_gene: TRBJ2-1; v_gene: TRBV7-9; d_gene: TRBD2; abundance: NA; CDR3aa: CASSLSSGTSGNSEFF; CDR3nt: TGTGCCAGCAGCTTGAGTTCGGGGACTAGCGGAAACTCAGAGTTCTTC
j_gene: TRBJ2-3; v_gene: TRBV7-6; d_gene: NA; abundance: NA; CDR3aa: CASADPYRGSTDTQYF; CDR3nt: TGTGCCAGCGCAGACCCGTACCGCGGGAGCACAGATACGCAGTATTTT
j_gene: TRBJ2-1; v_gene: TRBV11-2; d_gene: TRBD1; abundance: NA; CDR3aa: CASSPGTAPGDEQFF; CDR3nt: TGTGCCAGCAGCCCTGGGACAGCGCCCGGAGATGAGCAGTTCTTC
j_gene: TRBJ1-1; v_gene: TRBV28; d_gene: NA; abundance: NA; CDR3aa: CASSFRGTEAFF; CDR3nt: TGTGCCAGCAGTTTCCGGGGAACTGAAGCTTTCTTT
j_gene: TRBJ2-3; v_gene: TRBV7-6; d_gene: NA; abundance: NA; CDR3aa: CASSLLARGGSTDTQYF; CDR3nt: TGTGCCAGCAGCTTATTGGCCAGGGGGGGATCGACAGATACGCAGTATTTT
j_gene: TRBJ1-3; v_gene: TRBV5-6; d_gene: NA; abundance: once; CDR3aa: CASSSGGNTIYF; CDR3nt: TGTGCCAGCAGCTCGGGAGGAAACACCATATATTTT
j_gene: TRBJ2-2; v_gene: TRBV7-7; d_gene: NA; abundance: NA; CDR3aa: CASSAAANTGELFF; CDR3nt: TGTGCCAGCAGCGCCGCTGCGAACACCGGGGAGCTGTTTTTT
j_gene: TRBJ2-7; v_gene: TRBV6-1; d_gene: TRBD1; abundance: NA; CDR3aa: CASSEQGARYEQYF; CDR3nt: TGTGCCAGCAGTGAACAGGGGGCGCGGTACGAGCAGTACTTC
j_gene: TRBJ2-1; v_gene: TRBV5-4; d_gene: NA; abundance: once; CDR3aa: CASSLTSYNEQFF; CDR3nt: TGTGCCAGCAGTCTCACCTCCTACAATGAGCAGTTCTTC
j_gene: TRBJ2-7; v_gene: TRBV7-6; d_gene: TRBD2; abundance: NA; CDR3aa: CASSLSGRGGYEQYF; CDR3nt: TGTGCCAGCAGTCTCAGCGGGAGGGGCGGGTACGAGCAGTACTTC
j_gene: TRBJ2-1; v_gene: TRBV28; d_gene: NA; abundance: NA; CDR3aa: CASSPGLPAYNEQFF; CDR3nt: TGTGCCAGCAGTCCCGGACTACCGGCCTACAATGAGCAGTTCTTC
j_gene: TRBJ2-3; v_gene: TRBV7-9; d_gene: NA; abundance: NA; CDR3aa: CASSLAMQGITSTDTQYF; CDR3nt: TGTGCCAGCAGCTTAGCTATGCAGGGAATCACTAGCACAGATACGCAGTATTTT
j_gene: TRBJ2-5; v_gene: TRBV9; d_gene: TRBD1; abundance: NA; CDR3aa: CASSISPGTGQETQYF; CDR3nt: TGTGCCAGCAGCATAAGCCCCGGGACAGGTCAAGAGACCCAGTACTTC
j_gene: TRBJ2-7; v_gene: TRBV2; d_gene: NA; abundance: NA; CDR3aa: CAGGLTIYEQYF; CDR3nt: TGTGCCGGGGGCTTGACTATCTACGAGCAGTACTTC
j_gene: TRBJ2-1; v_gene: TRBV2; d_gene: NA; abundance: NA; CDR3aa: CASSGTANNEQFF; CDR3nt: TGTGCCAGCAGTGGGACAGCAAACAATGAGCAGTTCTTC
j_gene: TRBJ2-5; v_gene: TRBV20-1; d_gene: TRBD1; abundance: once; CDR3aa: CSARVGTGWYF; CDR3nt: TGCAGTGCTAGAGTCGGGACAGGGTGGTACTTC
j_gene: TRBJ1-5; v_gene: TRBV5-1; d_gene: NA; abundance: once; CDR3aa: CASKSGTDNQPQHF; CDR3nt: TGCGCCAGCAAATCCGGAACAGATAATCAGCCCCAGCATTTT
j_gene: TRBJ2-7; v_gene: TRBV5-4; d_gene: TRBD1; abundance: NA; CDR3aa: CASSLGQGAEEQYF; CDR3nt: TGTGCCAGCAGCTTAGGACAGGGGGCGGAGGAGCAGTACTTC
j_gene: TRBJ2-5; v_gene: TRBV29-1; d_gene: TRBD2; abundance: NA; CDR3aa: CSVLAGGLQETQYF; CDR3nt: TGCAGCGTCCTAGCGGGAGGCCTCCAAGAGACCCAGTACTTC
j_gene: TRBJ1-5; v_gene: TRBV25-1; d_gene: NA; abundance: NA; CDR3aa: CASSEYRGGPQHF; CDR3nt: TGTGCCAGCAGTGAATACAGGGGTGGGCCCCAGCATTTT
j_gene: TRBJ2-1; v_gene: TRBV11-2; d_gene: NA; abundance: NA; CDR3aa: CASSLDGSRSNEQFF; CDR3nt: TGTGCCAGCAGCTTAGATGGGAGTCGGAGCAATGAGCAGTTCTTC
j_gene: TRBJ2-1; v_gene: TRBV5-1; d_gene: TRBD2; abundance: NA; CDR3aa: CASSQTSGTYNEQFF; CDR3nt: TGCGCCAGCAGCCAAACTAGCGGAACCTACAATGAGCAGTTCTTC
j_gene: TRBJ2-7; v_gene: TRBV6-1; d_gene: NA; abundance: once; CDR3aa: CASSEGRSSSYEQYF; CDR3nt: TGTGCCAGCAGTGAAGGGCGCAGCAGCTCCTACGAGCAGTACTTC
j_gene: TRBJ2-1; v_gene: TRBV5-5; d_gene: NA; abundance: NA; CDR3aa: CASTIRLLGDEQFF; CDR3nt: TGTGCCAGCACCATCCGCTTGCTCGGGGATGAGCAGTTCTTC
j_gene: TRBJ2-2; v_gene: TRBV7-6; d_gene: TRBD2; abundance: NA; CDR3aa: CASTFLAGAGELFF; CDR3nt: TGTGCCAGCACATTTCTAGCGGGAGCCGGGGAGCTGTTTTTT
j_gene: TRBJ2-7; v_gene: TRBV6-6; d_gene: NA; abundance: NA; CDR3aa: CASSYLQDSYEQYF; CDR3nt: TGTGCCAGCAGTTACTTGCAGGACTCCTACGAGCAGTACTTC
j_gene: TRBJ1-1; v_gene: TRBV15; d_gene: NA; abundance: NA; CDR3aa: CATSRVGGLTTEAFF; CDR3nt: TGTGCCACCAGCAGAGTTGGGGGGCTGACCACTGAAGCTTTCTTT
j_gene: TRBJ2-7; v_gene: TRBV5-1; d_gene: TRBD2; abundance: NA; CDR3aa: CASSSGGLAATYEQYF; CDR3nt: TGCGCCAGCAGCTCGGGGGGGCTAGCGGCAACCTACGAGCAGTACTTC
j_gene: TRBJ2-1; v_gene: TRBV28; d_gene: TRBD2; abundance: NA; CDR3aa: CASNGGNSYNEQFF; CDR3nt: TGTGCCAGCAACGGGGGGAATTCCTACAATGAGCAGTTCTTC
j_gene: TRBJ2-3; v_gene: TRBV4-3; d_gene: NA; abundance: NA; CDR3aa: CASSQDVEGFTDTQYF; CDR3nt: TGCGCCAGCAGCCAAGATGTCGAGGGATTCACAGATACGCAGTATTTT
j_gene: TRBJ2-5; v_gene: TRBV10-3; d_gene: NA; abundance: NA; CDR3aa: CAISGGGQETQYF; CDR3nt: TGTGCCATCAGTGGTGGGGGTCAAGAGACCCAGTACTTC
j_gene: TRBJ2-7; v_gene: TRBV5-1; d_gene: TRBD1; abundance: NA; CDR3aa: CASSGRTGSFYEQYF; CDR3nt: TGCGCCAGCAGCGGAAGGACAGGGTCGTTCTACGAGCAGTACTTC
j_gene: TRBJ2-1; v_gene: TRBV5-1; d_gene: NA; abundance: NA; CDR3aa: CATRGNWGEQFF; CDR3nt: TGCGCCACCCGAGGCAACTGGGGTGAGCAGTTCTTC
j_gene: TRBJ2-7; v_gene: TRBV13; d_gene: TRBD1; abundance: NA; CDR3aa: CASSWLGTGEPQKQSYEQYF; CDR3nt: TGTGCCAGCAGCTGGCTCGGGACAGGGGAACCGCAAAAACAGTCCTACGAGCAGTACTTC
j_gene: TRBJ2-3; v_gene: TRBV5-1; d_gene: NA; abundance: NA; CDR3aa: CASSSILISDTQYF; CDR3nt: TGCGCCAGCAGCTCGATTCTCATCTCAGATACGCAGTATTTT
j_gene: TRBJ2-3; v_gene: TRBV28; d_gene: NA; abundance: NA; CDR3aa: CASRGAADTQYF; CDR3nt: TGTGCCAGCAGGGGAGCGGCAGATACGCAGTATTTT
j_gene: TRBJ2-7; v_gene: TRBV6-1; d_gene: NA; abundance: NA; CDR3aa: CASTAGPSSYEQYF; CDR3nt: TGTGCCAGCACAGCAGGCCCATCTTCCTACGAGCAGTACTTC
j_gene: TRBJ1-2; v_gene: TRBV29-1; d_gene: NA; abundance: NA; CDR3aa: CSVGGRGGYGYTF; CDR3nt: TGCAGCGTTGGAGGTCGGGGTGGCTATGGCTACACCTTC